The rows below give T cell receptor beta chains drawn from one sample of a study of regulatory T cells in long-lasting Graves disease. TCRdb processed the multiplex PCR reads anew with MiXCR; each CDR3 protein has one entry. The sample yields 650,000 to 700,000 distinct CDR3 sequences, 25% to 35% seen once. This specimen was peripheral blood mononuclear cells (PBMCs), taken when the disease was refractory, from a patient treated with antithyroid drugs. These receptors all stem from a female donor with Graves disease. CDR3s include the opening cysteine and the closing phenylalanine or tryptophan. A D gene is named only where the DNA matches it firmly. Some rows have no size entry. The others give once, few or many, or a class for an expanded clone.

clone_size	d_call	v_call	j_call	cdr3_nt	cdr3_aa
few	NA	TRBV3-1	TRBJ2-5	TGTGCCAGCAGCTCCTCGGCGGCCGGGGCCCAGTACTTC	CASSSSAAGAQYF
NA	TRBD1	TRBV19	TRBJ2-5	TGTGCCAGTAGTCAAGGGACAGCTACCCAAGAGACCCAGTACTTC	CASSQGTATQETQYF
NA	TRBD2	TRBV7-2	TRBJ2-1	TGTGCCAGCAGTCTCCAACTAGCGGGTACTGGGAATGAGCAGTTCTTC	CASSLQLAGTGNEQFF
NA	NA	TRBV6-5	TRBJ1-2	TGTGCCAGCAGTCCAAGACCGGGCTACACCTTC	CASSPRPGYTF
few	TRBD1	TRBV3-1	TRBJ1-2	TGTGCCAGCAGCCCCTGGACAGGGAACTATGGCTACACCTTC	CASSPWTGNYGYTF
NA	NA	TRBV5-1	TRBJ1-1	TGCGCCAGCGCGTCGGGGTACACTGAAGCTTTCTTT	CASASGYTEAFF
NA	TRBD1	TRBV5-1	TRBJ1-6	TGCGCCAGCAGCAAACAGGGGGCCGGAGGTTCACCCCTCCACTTT	CASSKQGAGGSPLHF
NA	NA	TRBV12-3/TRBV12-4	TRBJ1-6	TGTGCCAGCAGTTCCGGAGAGGGTTTACCCCTCCACTTT	CASSSGEGLPLHF
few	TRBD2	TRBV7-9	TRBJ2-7	TGTGGCAGCGGGAGTGTTCACGAGCAGTACTTC	CGSGSVHEQYF
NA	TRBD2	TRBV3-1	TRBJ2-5	TGTGCCAGCAGCCCTTCTTCACGGGGAGGGGAGACCCAGTACTTC	CASSPSSRGGETQYF
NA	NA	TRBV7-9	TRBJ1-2	TGTGCCAGCAGCTTAGTATCCCCCGGTAGGGGCTCTGGCTATGGCTACACCTTC	CASSLVSPGRGSGYGYTF
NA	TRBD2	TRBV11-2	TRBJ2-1	TGTGCCAGCAGCTTCGGACTAGCCAATGAGCAGTTCTTC	CASSFGLANEQFF
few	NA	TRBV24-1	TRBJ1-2	TGTGCCACCAGTGAATCAGGCCGACGGGCGAGCGGCTACACCTTC	CATSESGRRASGYTF
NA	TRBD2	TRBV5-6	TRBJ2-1	TGTGCCAGCAGCTTGGACTCGGGGGGTGGGGGAAGTGAGCAGTTCTTC	CASSLDSGGGGSEQFF
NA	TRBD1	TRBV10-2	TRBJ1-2	TGCGCCAGCAGTTGGACAGGGGAGGCCTATGGCTACACCTTC	CASSWTGEAYGYTF
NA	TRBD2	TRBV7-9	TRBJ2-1	TGTGCCAGCAGCTTAGCGTCGACTAGCGGGGTCCACAATGAGCAGTTCTTC	CASSLASTSGVHNEQFF
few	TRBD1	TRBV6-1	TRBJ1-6	TGTGCCAGCAAAGTTACGGGGGGGACAGGCCCCTACGGGGCAAGTAATTCACCCCTCCACTTT	CASKVTGGTGPYGASNSPLHF
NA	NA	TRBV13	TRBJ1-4	TGTGCCAGCAGAATTCAAGGGTCCCTTAATGAAAAACTGTTTTTT	CASRIQGSLNEKLFF
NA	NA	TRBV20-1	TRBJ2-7	TGCAGTGCTAGAGGACCGGGACTCAGGACCCACGAGCAGTACTTC	CSARGPGLRTHEQYF
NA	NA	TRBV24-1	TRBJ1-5	TGTGCCACCAGCCCATTCCGACGGAGCAATCAGCCCCAGCATTTT	CATSPFRRSNQPQHF
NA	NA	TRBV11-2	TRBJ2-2	TGTGCCAGCAGCTCGACAGACCTTCGCATCGGTGGCGGGGAGCTGTTTTTT	CASSSTDLRIGGGELFF
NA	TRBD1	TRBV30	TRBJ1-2	TGTGCCCAAGGATTCCAATTTGCGGGACAGGGGATCAACTATGGCTACACCTTC	CAQGFQFAGQGINYGYTF
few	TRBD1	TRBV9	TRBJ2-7	TGTGCCAGCAGCGTGGGACAGGGAAGATCCGAGCAGTACTTC	CASSVGQGRSEQYF
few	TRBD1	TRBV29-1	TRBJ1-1	TGCAGCGTTCCCGGGACAGCGAACACTGAAGCTTTCTTT	CSVPGTANTEAFF
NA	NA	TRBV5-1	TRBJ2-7	TGCGCCAGCAGCTTGGCAGGACAGAGATCCTACGAGCAGTACTTC	CASSLAGQRSYEQYF
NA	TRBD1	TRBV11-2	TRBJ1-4	TGTGCCAGCAGCGGACTCCGGGACAGGGGTGAAAAACTGTTTTTT	CASSGLRDRGEKLFF
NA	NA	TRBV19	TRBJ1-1	TGTGCCAGTACCAGACCACAGGGATTATGGACTGAAGCTTTCTTT	CASTRPQGLWTEAFF
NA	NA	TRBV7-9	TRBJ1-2	TGTGCCAGCAGCTTATGGCAGGGCGAGGGTGGCTACACCTTC	CASSLWQGEGGYTF
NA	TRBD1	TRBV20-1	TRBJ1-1	TGCAGTGCTAGAGCCGGGACAGGGGGCGGCACTGAAGCTTTCTTT	CSARAGTGGGTEAFF
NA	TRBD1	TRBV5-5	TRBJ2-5	TGTGCCAGCAGGGGACAGGGTGACCAAGAGACCCAGTACTTC	CASRGQGDQETQYF
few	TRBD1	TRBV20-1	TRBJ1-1	TGCAGTGCTAGGGGACAGGGGGCGTGGACTGAAGCTTTCTTT	CSARGQGAWTEAFF
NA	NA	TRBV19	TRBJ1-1	TGTGCCAGTAGTATAGATACCCGGGGTACCTCGCCTACTGAAGCTTTCTTT	CASSIDTRGTSPTEAFF
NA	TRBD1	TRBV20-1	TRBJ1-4	TGCAGTGCTAGAGTCCGGGACAGGGAAAAACTGTTTTTT	CSARVRDREKLFF
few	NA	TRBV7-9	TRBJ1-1	TGTGCCAGCAGTATCAATTGGGACACTGAAGCTTTCTTT	CASSINWDTEAFF
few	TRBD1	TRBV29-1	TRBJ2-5	TGCAGCGTTGAAAGGGGGGGGACAGGGAATTTTCCGTCCCAAGAGACCCAGTACTTC	CSVERGGTGNFPSQETQYF
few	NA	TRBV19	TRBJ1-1	TGTGCCAGTAGTAAGGAGTGGCGGGGGTTGACTGAAGCTTTCTTT	CASSKEWRGLTEAFF
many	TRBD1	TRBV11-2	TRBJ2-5	TGTGCCAGCAGCTTACAAACGGACAGGGGCGAGACCCAGTACTTC	CASSLQTDRGETQYF
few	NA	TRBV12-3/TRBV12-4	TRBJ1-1	TGTGCCAGCAGTTTTCTAGGGAAGACTGAAGCTTTCTTT	CASSFLGKTEAFF
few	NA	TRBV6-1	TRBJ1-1	TGTGCCAGCAGTGAACTGGGGGGGTTCACTGAAGCTTTCTTT	CASSELGGFTEAFF
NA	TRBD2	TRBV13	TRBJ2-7	TGTGCCAGCAGCTCCGCTAGCGGGAGTCTCTACGAGCAGTACTTC	CASSSASGSLYEQYF
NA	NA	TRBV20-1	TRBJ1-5	TGCAGTGCTAGAGATCCGGGGGATAGCAATCAGCCCCAGCATTTT	CSARDPGDSNQPQHF
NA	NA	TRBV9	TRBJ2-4	TGTGCCAGCAGCGTAGCTCAGGGGCCGGTACAAAACATTCAGTACTTC	CASSVAQGPVQNIQYF
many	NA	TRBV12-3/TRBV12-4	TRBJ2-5	TGTGCCAGCAGCTCACGACAGTTCCAAGAGACCCAGTACTTC	CASSSRQFQETQYF
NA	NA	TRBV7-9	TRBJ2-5	TGTGCCAGCAGCTCTCCTCGACGGTCTCAAGAGACCCAGTACTTC	CASSSPRRSQETQYF
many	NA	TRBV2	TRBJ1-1	TGTGCCAGCAGTCACAGGAACACTGAAGCTTTCTTT	CASSHRNTEAFF